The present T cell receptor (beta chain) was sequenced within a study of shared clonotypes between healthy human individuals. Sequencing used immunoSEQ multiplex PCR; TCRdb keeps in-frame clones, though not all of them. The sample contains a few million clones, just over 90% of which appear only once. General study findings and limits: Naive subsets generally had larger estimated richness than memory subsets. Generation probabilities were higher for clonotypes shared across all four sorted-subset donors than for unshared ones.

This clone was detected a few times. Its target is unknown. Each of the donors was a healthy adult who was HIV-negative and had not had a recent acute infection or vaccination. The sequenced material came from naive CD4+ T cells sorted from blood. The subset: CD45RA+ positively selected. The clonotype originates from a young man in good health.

This chain's CDR3 is CATSRDRDGNQPQHF. CDR3 in DNA: TGTGCCACCAGCAGAGACAGGGATGGCAATCAGCCCCAGCATTTT. The V call is TRBV15, the J call TRBJ1-5, with a possible D match to TRBD1 (5 bases). This CDR3 has 15 residues. The V end was cut by 0 bases, the J end by 2 bases, with 8 bases between. Germline V gene lookup returns CDR1 LNHNV and CDR2 YYDKDF (reference sequence).